This T cell receptor beta chain appears in the sequencing data of a study of shared T cell receptors in the human thymus. Assay used: immunoSEQ multiplex PCR; TCRdb lists only in-frame clones, some missing. The data show approximately 760,000 clones, approximately 83% seen once. The CDR3 loop spans 17 amino acids. V lost 1 base and J 5 bases, leaving 18 bases between the germline ends. Germline CDR1 reads LNHDA; CDR2 reads SQIVND (reference sequence). These same data were also listed under a study on human thymus T cells. As reported in that work: Donors consisted of healthy Finnish infants (having corrective surgery for congenital heart defects). A high degree of thymic repertoire overlap among unrelated individuals was reported in related research.

The material sequenced was thymocytes. The clonotype comes from a girl less than two years old with a congenital heart defect. The chain has TRBV19 and TRBJ1-5; weak D call: TRBD1 (5 bases). The CDR3 here is CASSIVSRARAYQPQHF. DNA of the CDR3: TGTGCCAGTAGTATAGTTAGCCGGGCCAGGGCCTATCAGCCCCAGCATTTT.